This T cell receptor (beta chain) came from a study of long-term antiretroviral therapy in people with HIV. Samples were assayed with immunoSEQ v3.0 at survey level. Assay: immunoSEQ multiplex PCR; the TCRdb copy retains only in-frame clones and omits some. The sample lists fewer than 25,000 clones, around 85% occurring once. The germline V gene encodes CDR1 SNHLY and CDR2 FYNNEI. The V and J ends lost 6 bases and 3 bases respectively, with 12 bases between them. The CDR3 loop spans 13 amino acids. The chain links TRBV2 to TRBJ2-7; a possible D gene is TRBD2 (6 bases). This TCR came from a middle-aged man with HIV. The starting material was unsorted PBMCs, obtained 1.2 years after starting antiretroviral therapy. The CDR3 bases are TGTGCCAGCAGACCTCGGGACTTCTACGAGCAGTACTTC. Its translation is CASRPRDFYEQYF.